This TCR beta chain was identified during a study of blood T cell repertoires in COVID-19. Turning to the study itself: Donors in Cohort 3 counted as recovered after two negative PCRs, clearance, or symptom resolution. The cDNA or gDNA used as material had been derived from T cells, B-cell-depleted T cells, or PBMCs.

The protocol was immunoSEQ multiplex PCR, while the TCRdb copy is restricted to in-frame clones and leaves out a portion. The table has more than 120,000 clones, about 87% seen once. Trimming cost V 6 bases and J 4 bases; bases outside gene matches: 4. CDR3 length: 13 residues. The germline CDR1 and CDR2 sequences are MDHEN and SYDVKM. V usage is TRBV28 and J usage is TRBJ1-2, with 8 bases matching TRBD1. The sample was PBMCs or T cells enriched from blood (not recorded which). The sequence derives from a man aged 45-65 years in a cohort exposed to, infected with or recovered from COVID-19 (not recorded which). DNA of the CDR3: TGTGCCAGCAGCCCAGGGGGCGGCTATGGCTACACCTTC. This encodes CASSPGGGYGYTF.